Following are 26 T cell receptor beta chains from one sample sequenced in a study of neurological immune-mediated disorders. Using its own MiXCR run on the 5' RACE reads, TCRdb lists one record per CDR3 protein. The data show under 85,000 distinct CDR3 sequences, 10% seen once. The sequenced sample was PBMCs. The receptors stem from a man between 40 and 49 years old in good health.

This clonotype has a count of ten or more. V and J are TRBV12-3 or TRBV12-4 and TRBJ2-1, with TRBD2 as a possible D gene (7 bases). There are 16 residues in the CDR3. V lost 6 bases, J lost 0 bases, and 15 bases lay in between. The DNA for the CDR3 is TGTGCCAGCAGAGGGGGGGGCGGGAGCTCCTACAATGAGCAGTTCTTC. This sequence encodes CASRGGGGSSYNEQFF.

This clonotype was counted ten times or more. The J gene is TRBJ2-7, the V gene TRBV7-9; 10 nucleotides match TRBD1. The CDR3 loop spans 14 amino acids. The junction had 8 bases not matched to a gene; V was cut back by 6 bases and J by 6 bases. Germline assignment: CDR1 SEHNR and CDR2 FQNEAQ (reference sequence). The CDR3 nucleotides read TGTGCCAGCAGTTTGGGGACAGGGGACGGCGAGCAGTACTTC. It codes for CASSLGTGDGEQYF.

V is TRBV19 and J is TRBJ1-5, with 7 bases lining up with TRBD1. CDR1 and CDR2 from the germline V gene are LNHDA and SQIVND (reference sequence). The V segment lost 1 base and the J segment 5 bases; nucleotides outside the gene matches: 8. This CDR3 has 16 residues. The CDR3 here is CASSIAVGGADQPQHF. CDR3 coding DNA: TGTGCCAGTAGTATAGCCGTAGGGGGCGCCGATCAGCCCCAGCATTTT.

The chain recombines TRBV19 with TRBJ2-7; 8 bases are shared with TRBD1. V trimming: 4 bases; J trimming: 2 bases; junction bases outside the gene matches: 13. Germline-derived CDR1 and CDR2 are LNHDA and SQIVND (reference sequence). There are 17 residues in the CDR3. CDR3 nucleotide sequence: TGTGCCAGTAGTACCCTTTGGACAGGGTCCACTCCCTACGAGCAGTACTTC. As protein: CASSTLWTGSTPYEQYF.

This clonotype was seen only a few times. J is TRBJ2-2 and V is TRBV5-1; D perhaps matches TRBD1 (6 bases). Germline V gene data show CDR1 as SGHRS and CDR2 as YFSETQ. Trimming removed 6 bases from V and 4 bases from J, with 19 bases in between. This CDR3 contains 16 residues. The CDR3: CASTDGGGGPTGELFF. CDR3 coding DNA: TGCGCCAGCACCGACGGAGGTGGGGGCCCCACCGGGGAGCTGTTTTTT.

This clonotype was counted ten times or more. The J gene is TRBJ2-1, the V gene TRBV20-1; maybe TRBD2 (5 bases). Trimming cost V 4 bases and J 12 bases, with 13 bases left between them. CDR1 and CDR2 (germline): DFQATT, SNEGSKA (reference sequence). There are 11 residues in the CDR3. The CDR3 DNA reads TGCAGTGCTACACTGACTGGACTGCAGTTCTTC. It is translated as CSATLTGLQFF.

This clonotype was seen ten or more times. In DNA, the CDR3 is TGTGCCAGCAGCTTCTCAACAGGGGGATCCTACAATGAGCAGTTCTTC. This codes for CASSFSTGGSYNEQFF. The chain couples TRBV5-6 to TRBJ2-1; 8 bases agree with TRBD1. The CDR3 has 16 residues. Trimming cost V 2 bases and J 1 base; bases outside gene matches: 5. The germline gives CDR1 SGHDT, CDR2 YYEEEE.

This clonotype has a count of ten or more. The CDR3 spells CASSAGTIQPQHF. DNA of the CDR3: TGTGCCAGCAGCGCAGGTACCATCCAGCCCCAGCATTTT. The V gene is TRBV9, the J gene TRBJ1-5; D call uncertain. CDR3 size: 13 residues. Trimming removed 3 bases at V and 7 bases at J, with 11 bases between. Per germline, CDR1 SGDLS and CDR2 YYNGEE. The variable domain in full, with the rest retrieved from reference TRBV9 and TRBJ1-5, is DSGVTQTPKHLITATGQRVTLRCSPRSGDLSVYWYQQSLDQGLQFLIQYYNGEERAKGNILERFSAQQFPDLHSELNLSSLELGDSALYFCASSAGTIQPQHFGDGTRLSIL.

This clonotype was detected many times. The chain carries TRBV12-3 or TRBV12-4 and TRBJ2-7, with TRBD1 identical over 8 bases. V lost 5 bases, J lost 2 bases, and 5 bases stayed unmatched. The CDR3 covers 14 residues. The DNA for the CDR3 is TGTGCCAGCAGTCCCCGGGACAGGCCCTACGAGCAGTACTTC. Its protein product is CASSPRDRPYEQYF.

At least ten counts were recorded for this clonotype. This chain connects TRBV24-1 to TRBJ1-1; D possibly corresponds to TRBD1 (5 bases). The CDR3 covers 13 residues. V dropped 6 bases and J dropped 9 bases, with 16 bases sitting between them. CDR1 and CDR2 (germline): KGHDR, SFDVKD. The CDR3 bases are TGTGCCACCAGTCAGTCCGGGAGGGGCCAAGCTTTCTTT. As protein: CATSQSGRGQAFF.

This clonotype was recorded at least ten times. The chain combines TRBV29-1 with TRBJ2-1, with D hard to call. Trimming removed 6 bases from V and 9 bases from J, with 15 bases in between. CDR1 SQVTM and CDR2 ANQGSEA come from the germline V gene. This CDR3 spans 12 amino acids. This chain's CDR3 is CSVLPPEGEQFF. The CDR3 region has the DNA TGCAGCGTCTTGCCCCCAGAAGGTGAGCAGTTCTTC.

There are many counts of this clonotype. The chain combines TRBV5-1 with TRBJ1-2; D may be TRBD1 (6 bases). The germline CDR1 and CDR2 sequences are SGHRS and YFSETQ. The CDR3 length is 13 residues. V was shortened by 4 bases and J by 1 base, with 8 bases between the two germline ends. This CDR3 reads CASSEDSNYGYTF. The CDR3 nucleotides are TGCGCCAGCAGCGAGGACAGTAACTATGGCTACACCTTC.

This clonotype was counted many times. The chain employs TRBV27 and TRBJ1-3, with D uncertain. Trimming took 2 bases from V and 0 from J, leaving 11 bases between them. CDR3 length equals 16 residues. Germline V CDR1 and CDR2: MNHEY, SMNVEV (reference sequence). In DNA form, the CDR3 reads TGTGCCAGCAGTTTACGCCCGACCGGCTCTGGAAACACCATATATTTT. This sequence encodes CASSLRPTGSGNTIYF.

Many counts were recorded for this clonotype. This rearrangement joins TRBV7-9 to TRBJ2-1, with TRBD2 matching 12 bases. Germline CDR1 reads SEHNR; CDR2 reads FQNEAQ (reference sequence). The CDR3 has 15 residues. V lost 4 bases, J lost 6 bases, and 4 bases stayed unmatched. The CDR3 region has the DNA TGTGCCAGCAGCTGGACTAGCGGGGCCTCCAATGAGCAGTTCTTC. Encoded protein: CASSWTSGASNEQFF.

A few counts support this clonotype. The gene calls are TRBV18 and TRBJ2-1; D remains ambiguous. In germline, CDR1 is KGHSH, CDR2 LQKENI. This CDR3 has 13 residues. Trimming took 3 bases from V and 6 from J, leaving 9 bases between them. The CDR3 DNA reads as TGTGCCAGCTCACCTCAAGAACTCAATGAGCAGTTCTTC. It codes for CASSPQELNEQFF.

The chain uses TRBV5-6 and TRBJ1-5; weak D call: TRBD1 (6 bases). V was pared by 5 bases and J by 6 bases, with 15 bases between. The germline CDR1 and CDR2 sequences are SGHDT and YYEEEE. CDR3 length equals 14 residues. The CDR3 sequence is CASSLQSGAQPQHF. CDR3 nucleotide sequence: TGTGCCAGCAGTTTACAATCAGGGGCTCAGCCCCAGCATTTT.

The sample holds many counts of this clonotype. The CDR3: CASSPLTGMNTEAFF. CDR3 nucleotides: TGCGCCAGCAGCCCGCTGACAGGGATGAACACTGAAGCTTTCTTT. The V call is TRBV5-1, the J call TRBJ1-1; 7 bases match TRBD1. The CDR3 consists of 15 residues. V shed 4 bases and J 0 bases; nucleotides not matched to a gene: 6. Germline V gives CDR1 SGHRS, CDR2 YFSETQ.

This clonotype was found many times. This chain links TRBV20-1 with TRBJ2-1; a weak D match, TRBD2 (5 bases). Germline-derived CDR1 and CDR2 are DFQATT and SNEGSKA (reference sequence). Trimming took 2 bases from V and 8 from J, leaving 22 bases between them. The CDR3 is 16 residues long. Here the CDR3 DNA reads TGCAGTGCTAGACCCTTAGGGCCTGGGAGTTGGGATGAGCAGTTCTTC. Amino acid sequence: CSARPLGPGSWDEQFF.

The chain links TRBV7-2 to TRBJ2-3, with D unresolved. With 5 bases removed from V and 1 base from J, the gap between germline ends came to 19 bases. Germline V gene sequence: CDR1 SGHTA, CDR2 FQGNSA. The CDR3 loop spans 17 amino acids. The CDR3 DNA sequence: TGTGCCAGCAGCCCGATAGGCCCGACCTTGGGCACAGATACGCAGTATTTT. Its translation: CASSPIGPTLGTDTQYF.

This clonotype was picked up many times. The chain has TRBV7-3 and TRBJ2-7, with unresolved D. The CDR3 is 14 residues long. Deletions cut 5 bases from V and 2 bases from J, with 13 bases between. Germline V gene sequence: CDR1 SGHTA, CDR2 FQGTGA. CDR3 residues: CASSPRTRPYEQYF. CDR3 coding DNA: TGTGCCAGCAGCCCCAGGACCAGACCCTACGAGCAGTACTTC.

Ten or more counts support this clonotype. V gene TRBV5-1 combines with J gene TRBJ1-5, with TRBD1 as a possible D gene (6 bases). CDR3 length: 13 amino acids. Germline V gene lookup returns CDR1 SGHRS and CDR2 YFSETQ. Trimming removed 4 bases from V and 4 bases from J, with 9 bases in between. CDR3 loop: CASSPTGNQPQHF. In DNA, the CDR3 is TGCGCCAGCAGCCCCACAGGGAATCAGCCCCAGCATTTT.

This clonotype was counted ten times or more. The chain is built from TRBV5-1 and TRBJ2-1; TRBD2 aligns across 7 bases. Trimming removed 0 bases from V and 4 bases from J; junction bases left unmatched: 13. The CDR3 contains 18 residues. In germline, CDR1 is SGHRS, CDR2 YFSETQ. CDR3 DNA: TGCGCCAGCAGCTTGGCCAGGCGGGAGAAGCCTTCATACAATGAGCAGTTCTTC. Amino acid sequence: CASSLARREKPSYNEQFF.

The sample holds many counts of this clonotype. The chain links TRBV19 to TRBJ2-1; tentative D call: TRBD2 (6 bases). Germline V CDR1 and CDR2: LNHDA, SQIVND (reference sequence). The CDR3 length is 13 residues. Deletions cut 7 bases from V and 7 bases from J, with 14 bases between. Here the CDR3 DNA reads TGTGCCAGTAAGGAGGGAGTCATAAATGAGCAGTTCTTC. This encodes CASKEGVINEQFF.

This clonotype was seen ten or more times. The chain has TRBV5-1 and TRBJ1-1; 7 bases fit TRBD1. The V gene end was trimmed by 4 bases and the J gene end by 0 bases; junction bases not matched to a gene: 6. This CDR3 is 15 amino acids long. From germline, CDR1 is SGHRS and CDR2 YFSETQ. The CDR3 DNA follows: TGCGCCAGCAGCCCCCGAGGACAGGTGAACACTGAAGCTTTCTTT. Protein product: CASSPRGQVNTEAFF.

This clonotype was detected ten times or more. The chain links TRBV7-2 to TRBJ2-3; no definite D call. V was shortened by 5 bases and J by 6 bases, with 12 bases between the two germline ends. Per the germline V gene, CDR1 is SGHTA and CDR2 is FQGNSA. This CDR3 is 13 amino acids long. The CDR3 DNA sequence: TGTGCCAGCAGCCCCCCACTGAGGGATACGCAGTATTTT. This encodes CASSPPLRDTQYF.

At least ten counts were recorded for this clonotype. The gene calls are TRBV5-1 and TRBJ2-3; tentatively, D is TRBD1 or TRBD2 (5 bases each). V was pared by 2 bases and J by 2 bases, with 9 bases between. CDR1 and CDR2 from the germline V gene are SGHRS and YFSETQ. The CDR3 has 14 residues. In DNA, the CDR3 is TGCGCCAGCAGCTTACCGGGGCCCACAGATACGCAGTATTTT. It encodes CASSLPGPTDTQYF. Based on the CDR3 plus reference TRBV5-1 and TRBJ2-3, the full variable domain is KAGVTQTPRYLIKTRGQQVTLSCSPISGHRSVSWYQQTPGQGLQFLFEYFSETQRNKGNFPGRFSGRQFSNSRSEMNVSTLELGDSALYLCASSLPGPTDTQYFGPGTRLTVL.